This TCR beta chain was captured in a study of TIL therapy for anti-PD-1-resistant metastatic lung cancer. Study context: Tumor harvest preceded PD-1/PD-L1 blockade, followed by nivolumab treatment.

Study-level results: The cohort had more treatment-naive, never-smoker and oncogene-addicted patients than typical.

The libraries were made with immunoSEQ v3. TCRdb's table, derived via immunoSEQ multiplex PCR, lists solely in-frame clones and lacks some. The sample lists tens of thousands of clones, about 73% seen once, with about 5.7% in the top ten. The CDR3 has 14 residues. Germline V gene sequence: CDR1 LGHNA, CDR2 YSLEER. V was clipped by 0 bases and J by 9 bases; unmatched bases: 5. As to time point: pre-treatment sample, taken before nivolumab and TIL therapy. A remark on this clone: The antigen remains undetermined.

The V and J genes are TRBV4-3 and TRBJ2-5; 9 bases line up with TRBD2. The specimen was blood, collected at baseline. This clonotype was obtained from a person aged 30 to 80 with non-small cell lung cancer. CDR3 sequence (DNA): TGCGCCAGCAGCCAAGATAGCGGGGGCCGGGCCCAGTACTTC. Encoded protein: CASSQDSGGRAQYF.